A single sample gave rise to the 27 T cell receptor beta chains below, sequenced in a study of cytomegalovirus exposure and HLA in healthy donors. Use of 60 Vbeta and 13 Jbeta primers characterized the PCR. Sequencing was performed with immunoSEQ multiplex PCR; in TCRdb, only in-frame clones are kept and a portion is missing. The sample records roughly 120,000 clones, about 72% being singletons. Material for sequencing was PBMCs. These receptors were collected from a man in his fifties in good health and CMV-seropositive.

The chain couples TRBV18 to TRBJ2-7, with 7 nucleotides matching TRBD1. Germline trimming cut 3 bases from V and 0 bases from J; bases unmatched to any gene: 11. Germline loops: CDR1 KGHSH, CDR2 LQKENI. The CDR3 has 17 residues. The chain's CDR3 is CASSPPNRGLSSYEQYF. The CDR3 nucleotides read TGTGCCAGCTCACCGCCCAACAGGGGTCTTAGCTCCTACGAGCAGTACTTC.

The V and J genes are TRBV4-3 and TRBJ2-7; 8 bases line up with TRBD2. After removal of 2 bases from V and 12 bases from J, the junction contained 9 bases not matched to a gene. CDR3 length: 13 amino acids. Per the germline V gene, CDR1 is LGHNA and CDR2 is YSLEER. CDR3 in amino acids: CASSQQTGGRRYF. In nucleotides, the CDR3 is TGCGCCAGCAGCCAACAGACGGGCGGGAGGCGGTACTTC.

This chain connects TRBV7-2 to TRBJ2-2, with a tentative D call TRBD1 (5 bases). This CDR3 comprises 14 residues. The V end lost 3 bases, the J end lost 5 bases, and 10 bases lay between the germline ends. The V gene's germline CDR1 is SGHTA and CDR2 FQGNSA. The CDR3 nucleotides read TGTGCCAGCAGCTTCCAGGGTAGAACCGGGGAGCTGTTTTTT. It yields the protein CASSFQGRTGELFF.

There are a few counts of this clone. The chain is built from TRBV4-1 and TRBJ2-1; 11 bases are a match to TRBD2. The V and J ends lost 1 base and 7 bases, in that order; junction bases with no gene match: 12. The CDR3 has 18 amino acids. CDR1 is MGHRA, CDR2 YSYEKL, per germline. The DNA of the CDR3 is TGCGCCAGCAGCCAAGTAACCCGTAGCGGGAGGGCCGCGAATGAGCAGTTCTTC. Translating gives CASSQVTRSGRAANEQFF.

The V and J genes are TRBV2 and TRBJ1-1; TRBD1 is a possible D gene (5 bases). V shed 5 bases and J shed 6 bases, with 13 bases lying between them. Germline loops: CDR1 SNHLY, CDR2 FYNNEI. The CDR3 sequence is 13 residues long. The CDR3 nucleotides read TGTGCCAGCAGTCCCAACCCGGGGGCTGAAGCTTTCTTT. This translates into CASSPNPGAEAFF.

The rearrangement links TRBV28 to TRBJ2-6, with a tentative D call TRBD2 (7 bases). Trimming cost V 4 bases and J 3 bases, with 28 bases left between them. This CDR3 is 21 amino acids long. Germline V CDR1 and CDR2: MDHEN, SYDVKM. The CDR3, as DNA: TGTGCCAGCAGTTCAGCACACGGGGGGCGTGGGAGGTGGTTTGGGGCCAACGTCCTGACTTTC. This sequence encodes CASSSAHGGRGRWFGANVLTF.

The V and J genes are TRBV6-5 and TRBJ1-5; possible D gene TRBD1, 5 bases. Germline V gene data show CDR1 as MNHEY and CDR2 as SVGAGI. The CDR3 is 15 amino acids. Trimming shortened V by 4 bases and J by 10 bases, and 20 bases separated the two germline ends. The DNA of the CDR3 is TGTGCCAGCAGTTCCCGACTGGGCAGGGATCGACCCCAGCATTTT. Protein sequence: CASSSRLGRDRPQHF.

The gene calls are TRBV2 and TRBJ2-7, with D perhaps matching TRBD2 (6 bases). The CDR3 spans 15 residues. CDR1 SNHLY and CDR2 FYNNEI come from the germline V gene. Deletions cut 6 bases from V and 6 bases from J, with 21 bases between. The chain's CDR3 is CASRKQTSHGGEQYF. The CDR3, as DNA: TGTGCCAGCAGGAAGCAGACTAGTCATGGAGGCGAGCAGTACTTC.

This clone was seen a handful of times. J is TRBJ1-1 and V is TRBV5-4; 10 bases match TRBD1. V lost 2 bases and J lost 8; bases outside the gene matches: 6. This CDR3 contains 14 residues. CDR1 is SGHNT and CDR2 is YYREEE in the germline V gene (reference sequence). CDR3 coding DNA: TGTGCCAGCAGCTTCGACAGGGGGCGAGGGGAAGCTTTCTTT. It codes for CASSFDRGRGEAFF. The full variable domain, rest sourced from reference TRBV5-4 and TRBJ1-1, is ETGVTQSPTHLIKTRGQQVTLRCSSQSGHNTVSWYQQALGQGPQFIFQYYREEENGRGNFPPRFSGLQFPNYSSELNVNALELDDSALYLCASSFDRGRGEAFFGQGTRLTVV.

This chain uses TRBV5-1 with TRBJ2-4, with D unclear. This CDR3 comprises 15 residues. V was clipped by 0 bases and J by 6 bases, with 13 bases between them. CDR1 SGHRS and CDR2 YFSETQ come from the germline V gene. CDR3 loop: CASSLDDAVRNIQYF. As DNA, the CDR3 is TGCGCCAGCAGCTTGGATGATGCGGTGAGAAACATTCAGTACTTC.

The rearrangement joins TRBV6-4 to TRBJ2-1, with a weak D call TRBD1 (5 bases). V was cut by 3 bases and J by 4 bases, with 13 bases left in between. The CDR3 loop spans 15 amino acids. Germline CDR1 reads MRHNA; CDR2 reads SNTAGT. The CDR3 is CASSEGRVRYNEQFF. CDR3 in DNA: TGTGCCAGCAGTGAGGGCAGGGTAAGGTACAATGAGCAGTTCTTC.

The chain couples TRBV6-1 to TRBJ1-2; TRBD1 agrees at 7 bases. Germline values: CDR1 MNHNS, CDR2 SASEGT. The CDR3 is made up of 14 amino acids. J gave up 7 bases and V 11 bases, and 16 bases lay outside the gene matches. The CDR3 loop is CAGQGVKGAGGYTF. In DNA, the CDR3 is TGTGCCGGCCAAGGGGTGAAGGGGGCTGGTGGCTACACCTTC.

The chain couples TRBV4-2 to TRBJ1-6, with 10 bases aligning to TRBD1. CDR1 LGHNA and CDR2 YNFKEQ come from the germline V gene. V trimming: 0 bases; J trimming: 9 bases; junction bases outside the gene matches: 2. The CDR3 is made up of 15 amino acids. CDR3 nucleotide sequence: TGTGCCAGCAGCCAAGATAGGACAGGGGGTTCACCCCTCCACTTT. Residues: CASSQDRTGGSPLHF.

This clone was seen only once. V is TRBV7-2 and J is TRBJ2-5; no firm D call. The V gene lost 1 base and the J gene lost 3 bases, with 6 bases spanning the gap. Germline CDR1 and CDR2: SGHTA and FQGNSA. The CDR3 covers 13 residues. The CDR3 loop reads CASSLGSEETQYF. The CDR3 DNA sequence: TGTGCCAGCAGCTTAGGGTCAGAAGAGACCCAGTACTTC.

The chain recombines TRBV5-8 with TRBJ2-1; 7 nucleotides agree with TRBD2. J gave up 11 bases and V 0 bases, and 8 bases lay outside the gene matches. Germline lookup yields CDR1 SGHTS and CDR2 YDEGEE. There are 14 residues in the CDR3. CDR3 in amino acids: CASSLAGRSPQQFF. CDR3 nucleotide sequence: TGTGCCAGCAGCTTGGCCGGGAGGTCACCCCAGCAGTTCTTC.

V and J are TRBV7-2 and TRBJ1-5; tentatively, D is TRBD1 (5 bases). The V gene lost 0 bases and the J gene lost 9 bases, with 9 bases spanning the gap. This CDR3 comprises 13 residues. Germline V CDR1 and CDR2: SGHTA, FQGNSA. The CDR3 sequence is CASSLAGGRPQHF. Here the CDR3 DNA reads TGTGCCAGCAGCTTAGCGGGGGGGAGGCCCCAGCATTTT.

V and J are TRBV6-6 and TRBJ1-1, with D unresolved. The CDR3 loop spans 14 amino acids. V was pared by 6 bases and J by 6 bases, with 17 bases between. The germline gives CDR1 MNHNY, CDR2 SVGAGI (reference sequence). The CDR3 DNA follows: TGTGCCAGCAGATCCACTCCGAGGGAGGCTGAAGCTTTCTTT. It encodes CASRSTPREAEAFF.

V usage is TRBV28 and J usage is TRBJ2-7; D is possibly TRBD1 (6 bases). Between the trimmed V and J ends, which lost 6 bases and 6 bases, there was a span of 15 bases. The V gene's germline CDR1 is MDHEN and CDR2 SYDVKM. The CDR3 consists of 13 residues. The CDR3 is CASRILTGSEQYF. For the CDR3, the DNA is TGTGCCAGCAGGATCTTAACAGGGAGCGAGCAGTACTTC.

There are a few counts of this clone. This sequence joins TRBV7-2 and TRBJ2-1, with 7 nucleotides matching TRBD1. The CDR3 is 15 amino acids. V was pared by 5 bases and J by 9 bases, with 13 bases of the junction left unmatched. The germline gives CDR1 SGHTA, CDR2 FQGNSA. The CDR3 bases are TGTGCCAGCAGCCGCCGGTGGGAGACAGGGAGTGAGCAGTTCTTC. Translated, it gives CASSRRWETGSEQFF. Filled out from reference TRBV7-2 and TRBJ2-1, the complete variable domain reads GAGVSQSPSNKVTEKGKDVELRCDPISGHTALYWYRQSLGQGLEFLIYFQGNSAPDKSGLPSDRFSAERTGGSVSTLTIQRTQQEDSAVYLCASSRRWETGSEQFFGPGTRLTVL.

This clone was seen a handful of times. The V call is TRBV5-1, the J call TRBJ1-1, with TRBD1 as a possible D gene (6 bases). The V gene's germline CDR1 is SGHRS and CDR2 YFSETQ. This CDR3 has 15 amino acids. V was cut by 1 base and J by 1 base, with 11 bases left in between. The CDR3 here is CASSLTGHQNTEAFF. For the CDR3, the DNA is TGCGCCAGCAGCTTGACGGGACACCAGAACACTGAAGCTTTCTTT.

The chain combines TRBV7-2 with TRBJ1-1; D is uncertain. The length of the CDR3 is 13 residues. Germline CDR1 and CDR2: SGHTA and FQGNSA. V was clipped by 5 bases and J by 6 bases, with 13 bases between them. For the CDR3, the DNA is TGTGCCAGCAGCCCAGGAGGGTCCCCTGAAGCTTTCTTT. It is translated as CASSPGGSPEAFF. Supplemented by reference TRBV7-2 and TRBJ1-1, the full variable domain reads GAGVSQSPSNKVTEKGKDVELRCDPISGHTALYWYRQSLGQGLEFLIYFQGNSAPDKSGLPSDRFSAERTGGSVSTLTIQRTQQEDSAVYLCASSPGGSPEAFFGQGTRLTVV.

The chain recombines TRBV7-9 with TRBJ2-2; possibly TRBD2 for D (5 bases). The V end lost 5 bases, the J end lost 7 bases, and 14 bases lay between the germline ends. The CDR3 has 14 amino acids. CDR1 and CDR2 (germline): SEHNR, FQNEAQ (reference sequence). Written as DNA, the CDR3 is TGTGCCAGCAGCCCGGATTACGAGGGCGGGGAGCTGTTTTTT. This codes for CASSPDYEGGELFF.

This clone has a handful of counts. The chain uses TRBV5-1 and TRBJ2-2; the D gene is possibly TRBD1 (5 bases). Looked up from germline, CDR1 is SGHRS and CDR2 is YFSETQ. The CDR3 sequence is 16 residues long. V lost 0 bases, J lost 2 bases, and 11 bases lay in between. This chain's CDR3 is CASSLEWGPNTGELFF. The CDR3, as DNA: TGCGCCAGCAGCTTGGAATGGGGCCCCAACACCGGGGAGCTGTTTTTT.

This clone showed up just a few times. The rearrangement joins TRBV6-5 to TRBJ1-1, with unresolved D. Germline lookup yields CDR1 MNHEY and CDR2 SVGAGI. V was pared by 0 bases and J by 1 base, with 9 bases between. CDR3 length: 15 amino acids. The CDR3 here is CASSYSSRPNTEAFF. The CDR3 nucleotides read TGTGCCAGCAGTTACTCGAGTCGCCCGAACACTGAAGCTTTCTTT.

The rearrangement uses TRBV5-5 and TRBJ2-1; the D gene is possibly TRBD2 (6 bases). Trimming stripped 6 bases from V and 4 bases from J, with 14 bases between. Germline values: CDR1 SGHKS, CDR2 YYEKEE (reference sequence). The CDR3 is 14 residues long. The CDR3 reads CASKTGEKYNEQFF. The CDR3 bases are TGTGCCAGCAAGACGGGAGAGAAGTACAATGAGCAGTTCTTC.

This clone is a singleton in its sample. V gene TRBV5-1 combines with J gene TRBJ2-3; 7 nucleotides agree with TRBD2. V was clipped by 5 bases and J by 0 bases; unmatched bases: 9. Germline CDR1 is SGHRS and CDR2 is YFSETQ. This CDR3 is built from 16 residues. The CDR3 nucleotides are TGCGCCAGCAGTCCCCCGGTCGGGGGGAGCACAGATACGCAGTATTTT. Amino acids: CASSPPVGGSTDTQYF. The variable domain in full, with the rest retrieved from reference TRBV5-1 and TRBJ2-3, is KAGVTQTPRYLIKTRGQQVTLSCSPISGHRSVSWYQQTPGQGLQFLFEYFSETQRNKGNFPGRFSGRQFSNSRSEMNVSTLELGDSALYLCASSPPVGGSTDTQYFGPGTRLTVL.

This clone appeared a few times. The chain uses TRBV19 and TRBJ1-1, with a tentative D call TRBD1 (6 bases). CDR3 size: 14 residues. CDR1 LNHDA and CDR2 SQIVND come from the germline V gene (reference sequence). With 6 bases removed from V and 4 bases from J, the gap between germline ends came to 15 bases. The CDR3, as DNA: TGTGCCAGTAGCTCCGGGACACAGGGCACTGAAGCTTTCTTT. It encodes CASSSGTQGTEAFF.